The 3 T cell receptor beta chains below all came from one sample that was sequenced in a study of control samples from healthy donors and cancer patients. Generated by immunoSEQ multiplex PCR, the TCRdb table keeps only in-frame clones and is missing some. The sample carries about 200,000 clones, 91% recorded once. The sample was blood. The receptors derive from a young man in good health.

This sequence joins TRBV30 and TRBJ1-6, with a possible D match to TRBD1 (6 bases). CDR1 is GTSNPN and CDR2 is SVGIG in the germline V gene (reference sequence). CDR3 size: 13 residues. The germline V and J ends were trimmed by 0 bases and 10 bases, with 10 bases remaining between them. The CDR3 bases are TGTGCCTGGAGTGTACAGGGCAGGTCACCCCTCCACTTT. It is translated as CAWSVQGRSPLHF.

The chain joins TRBV27 to TRBJ1-2, with D maybe TRBD1 (6 bases). From germline, CDR1 is MNHEY and CDR2 SMNVEV (reference sequence). This CDR3 has 10 residues. The CDR3 nucleotides read TGTGTAGCGGGGGACAATGGCTACACCTTC. Translation gives CVAGDNGYTF.

V gene TRBV25-1 combines with J gene TRBJ1-6; perhaps TRBD1 as D (5 bases). This CDR3 contains 16 residues. In germline, CDR1 is MGHDK, CDR2 SYGVNS. V was cut by 7 bases and J by 7 bases, with 20 bases left in between. CDR3 protein: CASKAITGDLNSPLHF. The DNA for the CDR3 is TGTGCCAGCAAAGCCATTACAGGAGACTTAAATTCACCCCTCCACTTT.